This T cell receptor beta chain was sequenced for a study of blood T cell repertoires in COVID-19. At the level of the study: PBMCs, B-cell-depleted T cells, or T cells were the source of the cDNA or gDNA that made up the material.

As originally analysed: Amplification of reference gene primers provided the estimated nucleated cell counts. Produced via immunoSEQ multiplex PCR; TCRdb's table is partial and in-frame only. Clonal size and the V and J genes are those of that table, whereas D and trimming came from the DNA. The table lists 200,000 to 300,000 clones, 85% of them singletons. This clone was picked up a small number of times. Other DNA sequences of this sample code for an identical CDR3. The clonotype originates from a woman aged 55-70 years with active or convalescent COVID-19. The sample was peripheral blood.

CDR3 in amino acids: CASSLEQGYGYTF. The CDR3 region has the DNA TGTGCCAGCAGCTTGGAACAGGGCTATGGCTACACCTTC. The J gene is TRBJ1-2, the V gene TRBV5-5; TRBD1 is a possible D gene (6 bases). The CDR3 loop spans 13 amino acids. Germline V gives CDR1 SGHKS, CDR2 YYEKEE (reference sequence). The V end lost 0 bases, the J end lost 4 bases, and 7 bases lay between the germline ends.